A single sample gave rise to the 9 T cell receptor beta chains below, sequenced in a study of blood T cells in healthy people across ages. Using a J-beta primer mix together with a sample-barcoded 5' primer, a second PCR was run for about 7 to 12 cycles. Via MiXCR, TCRdb re-called the 5' RACE reads, giving one row per CDR3 protein. The data hold approximately 700,000 distinct CDR3 sequences, with around 32% observed a single time. Sequencing was performed on blood. These receptors all stem from a woman aged 80 or over in good health.

The sample holds many counts of this clonotype. The chain joins TRBV3-1 to TRBJ1-2; no reliable D call. CDR3 size: 15 residues. Germline loops: CDR1 LGHDT, CDR2 YNNKEL (reference sequence). The ends were cut back, 2 bases at V and 4 bases at J, with 14 bases in the middle. CDR3 coding DNA: TGTGCCAGCAGCCAAAATTCCGGCGGACCCTATGGCTACACCTTC. This encodes CASSQNSGGPYGYTF.

Turning to this clonotype: Since a much larger clone is just one base distant, this may be a read error. The chain carries TRBV29-1 and TRBJ1-2; D is unclear. CDR1 SQVTM and CDR2 ANQGSEA come from the germline V gene. This CDR3 comprises 13 residues. CDR3: CSANHLGTRGYIF. The CDR3, as DNA: TGCAGCGCCAATCATCTGGGTACGCGTGGCTACATCTTC.

This clonotype was observed at least ten times. The chain couples TRBV9 to TRBJ2-3; TRBD2 agrees at 8 bases. This CDR3 has 15 amino acids. The V segment lost 3 bases and the J segment 1 base; nucleotides outside the gene matches: 4. Per germline, CDR1 SGDLS and CDR2 YYNGEE. CDR3 DNA: TGTGCCAGCAGCGAGGTGCGGGGGGGCACAGATACGCAGTATTTT. Its protein is CASSEVRGGTDTQYF.

This clonotype is a singleton in its sample. This may arise from a read error, as a much more abundant clone is one base away. This chain links TRBV9 with TRBJ2-7; 13 positions match TRBD2. From germline, CDR1 is SGDLS and CDR2 YYNGEE. The length of the CDR3 is 18 residues. V gave up 4 bases and J gave up 7 bases; unmatched junction bases: 17. In DNA, the CDR3 is TGTGCCAGCAGCACTCGGACTAGCGGGGGCACCACCTACAATGAGCAGTACTTC. Amino acids: CASSTRTSGGTTYNEQYF.

This clonotype was seen ten or more times. The chain employs TRBV5-1 and TRBJ2-7, with D tentatively TRBD2 (5 bases). In germline, CDR1 is SGHRS, CDR2 YFSETQ. Trimming left V 6 bases short and J 3 bases short, with 19 bases between. The CDR3 loop spans 15 amino acids. The CDR3 DNA reads TGCGCCAGCATGCTAGACACCCATGGAGGCTACGAGCAGTACTTC. Protein sequence: CASMLDTHGGYEQYF.

In regard to this clonotype: This clone may be a read error of a much larger clone one base away. V usage is TRBV3-1 and J usage is TRBJ2-5, with 9 nucleotides matching TRBD2. J gave up 11 bases and V 3 bases, and 13 bases lay outside the gene matches. Germline V gene lookup returns CDR1 LGHDT and CDR2 YNNKEL (reference sequence). The CDR3 contains 15 residues. This CDR3 is CASSQGGGAVYEQYF. CDR3 sequence (DNA): TGTGCCAGCAGCCAGGGCGGGGGGGCCGTATATGAGCAGTACTTC.

This clonotype was seen a few times. This sequence joins TRBV30 and TRBJ1-2, with 7 bases identical to TRBD1. Germline CDR1 reads GTSNPN; CDR2 reads SVGIG (reference sequence). V lost 7 bases and J lost 0; bases outside the gene matches: 8. The CDR3 totals 14 residues. CDR3 nucleotides: TGTGCCTTGACAGGGTCGCGGGCTAACTATGGCTACACCTTC. It yields the protein CALTGSRANYGYTF.

This clonotype has more than one count but fewer than ten. A much larger clone differs by one base, so this may be a read error. The rearrangement uses TRBV20-1 and TRBJ2-7, with 8 bases aligning to TRBD1. The CDR3 is 15 residues long. Germline CDR1 is DFQATT and CDR2 is SNEGSKA (reference sequence). The CDR3 DNA sequence: TGCGGTGCACCGATCCGGACAGGGCTCTCCTACGAGCAGTACTTC. Its protein is CGAPIRTGLSYEQYF.

The rearrangement links TRBV3-1 to TRBJ1-2; D is possibly TRBD1 (5 bases). V lost 6 bases, J lost 3 bases, and 17 bases lay in between. Germline V gene sequence: CDR1 LGHDT, CDR2 YNNKEL (reference sequence). The CDR3 is 15 amino acids. CDR3 in amino acids: CASRIGAAGHYGYTF. The CDR3, as DNA: TGTGCCAGCAGGATCGGGGCGGCCGGGCACTATGGCTACACCTTC. The full variable domain, completed using reference TRBV3-1 and TRBJ1-2, is DTAVSQTPKYLVTQMGNDKSIKCEQNLGHDTMYWYKQDSKKFLKIMFSYNNKELIINETVPNRFSPKSPDKAHLNLHINSLELGDSAVYFCASRIGAAGHYGYTFGSGTRLTVV.